The 17 T cell receptor beta chains presented below share a single source sample, sequenced in a study of T cells in Graves' hyperthyroidism and ophthalmopathy. Amplification yielded TCR beta CDR3 regions, with RNA transcripts as the source. In the first-round RT-PCR of the TCR CDR3, the HTBI primer set was used. TCRdb recomputed calls from the multiplex PCR reads with MiXCR, one row per CDR3 protein. The sample lists a few hundred thousand distinct CDR3 sequences; roughly a sixth were seen once. Material: blood. These receptors all stem from a woman aged 25 to 45 with Graves' ophthalmopathy.

A few counts support this clonotype. The genes are TRBV20-1 and TRBJ2-1; 7 positions match TRBD2. V lost 6 bases and J lost 6; bases outside the gene matches: 11. This CDR3 is built from 14 residues. Germline V CDR1 and CDR2: DFQATT, SNEGSKA (reference sequence). CDR3 region: CSAYPGLDANEQFF. DNA of the CDR3: TGCAGTGCATATCCCGGACTAGATGCCAATGAGCAGTTCTTC.

This clonotype was found many times. The chain links TRBV28 to TRBJ2-7, with TRBD2 matching over 13 bases. Trimming took 7 bases from V and 1 from J; bases not matched to a gene: 13. The CDR3 is made up of 18 amino acids. Germline CDR1 MDHEN, CDR2 SYDVKM. In nucleotides, the CDR3 is TGTGCCAGCACCTCAGGACTAGCGGGAGTTCGAGGTTCCTACGAGCAGTACTTC. Residues: CASTSGLAGVRGSYEQYF.

This clonotype has more than one count but fewer than ten. The CDR3 region has the DNA TGCAGCGTTGAAAGGGGTTTGGGGCAGTACTTC. Protein sequence: CSVERGLGQYF. This chain links TRBV29-1 with TRBJ2-7, with D tentatively TRBD1 (5 bases). Looked up from germline, CDR1 is SQVTM and CDR2 is ANQGSEA. V was cut by 2 bases and J by 9 bases, with 11 bases left in between. This CDR3 is 11 amino acids long.

V gene TRBV4-2 combines with J gene TRBJ2-3; TRBD2 matches at 10 bases. This CDR3 is 18 amino acids long. Looked up from germline, CDR1 is LGHNA and CDR2 is YNFKEQ. The ends lost 0 bases at V and 2 bases at J; junction bases unmatched: 8. The CDR3 DNA reads TGTGCCAGCAGCCAAGACGAGAAGCGGGGGGGGATCACAGATACGCAGTATTTT. This translates into CASSQDEKRGGITDTQYF.

At least ten counts were recorded for this clonotype. The V gene is TRBV18, the J gene TRBJ1-6, with TRBD1 identical over 9 bases. J gave up 10 bases and V 4 bases, and 5 bases lay outside the gene matches. This CDR3 has 14 amino acids. Germline V gene data show CDR1 as KGHSH and CDR2 as LQKENI. CDR3 sequence reads: CASSRDREKSPLHF. The CDR3 nucleotides read TGTGCCAGCTCACGGGACAGGGAGAAGTCACCCCTCCACTTT.

This clonotype was observed many times. The J gene is TRBJ1-1, the V gene TRBV29-1; tentative D call: TRBD1 (6 bases). Germline V lookup: CDR1 SQVTM, CDR2 ANQGSEA. The CDR3 covers 17 residues. Trimming took off 7 bases at V and 4 bases at J, with 28 bases between the two ends. The CDR3 region has the DNA TGCAGCGGAGATTACTACAGGGTTAGGTACCCCCGCACTGAAGCTTTCTTT. Amino acids: CSGDYYRVRYPRTEAFF.

This clonotype was detected ten times or more. This chain joins TRBV20-1 and TRBJ2-7, with D uncertain. This CDR3 is built from 10 residues. V was pared by 3 bases and J by 4 bases, with 4 bases between. Germline V lookup: CDR1 DFQATT, CDR2 SNEGSKA (reference sequence). CDR3 loop: CSASWYEQYF. CDR3 in DNA: TGCAGTGCTAGTTGGTACGAGCAGTACTTC.

Note on this clonotype: A much larger clone lies one base from this, so it may be a read error. The chain has TRBV7-2 and TRBJ2-7, with 7 bases fitting TRBD2. This CDR3 contains 13 residues. Per the germline V gene, CDR1 is SGHTA and CDR2 is FQGNSA. In nucleotides, the CDR3 is TGTGCCAGCGGCTTAGAACGGGAGGACGAGCAGTACTTC. Its protein is CASGLEREDEQYF.

The gene calls are TRBV2 and TRBJ2-3; TRBD1 agrees at 8 bases. J gave up 2 bases and V 6 bases, and 7 bases lay outside the gene matches. This CDR3 has 15 residues. The germline V gene has CDR1 SNHLY and CDR2 FYNNEI. The CDR3 is CASSQDRVNTDTQYF. CDR3 nucleotides: TGTGCCAGCAGCCAGGACAGGGTAAACACAGATACGCAGTATTTT.

This clonotype was picked up many times. The chain uses TRBV5-1 and TRBJ2-3; D is unclear. The CDR3 totals 12 residues. The ends were cut back, 6 bases at V and 6 bases at J, with 11 bases in the middle. Looked up from germline, CDR1 is SGHRS and CDR2 is YFSETQ. CDR3 nucleotides: TGCGCCAGCACCGTGGGGTCCGATACGCAGTATTTT. Its translation: CASTVGSDTQYF.

Ten or more counts support this clonotype. The chain carries TRBV6-5 and TRBJ1-1, with D possibly matching TRBD1 (6 bases). The CDR3 totals 12 residues. Germline V lookup: CDR1 MNHEY, CDR2 SVGAGI. Trimming took 7 bases from V and 5 from J, leaving 11 bases between them. The CDR3 nucleotides are TGTGCCAGCACTACAGGGTCTACTGAAGCTTTCTTT. This gives the protein CASTTGSTEAFF.

Many counts were recorded for this clonotype. The gene calls are TRBV29-1 and TRBJ2-5; 9 bases agree with TRBD1. The CDR3 runs to 14 residues. Per the germline V gene, CDR1 is SQVTM and CDR2 is ANQGSEA. Trimming removed 7 bases from V and 4 bases from J; junction bases left unmatched: 10. The CDR3 loop reads CSAQGTGRTETQYF. The CDR3 bases are TGCAGCGCCCAAGGGACAGGGAGGACAGAGACCCAGTACTTC.

This clonotype showed up just a few times. The J gene is TRBJ2-6, the V gene TRBV7-2, with 10 bases fitting TRBD1. V shed 5 bases and J 0 bases; nucleotides not matched to a gene: 7. The germline CDR1 and CDR2 sequences are SGHTA and FQGNSA. CDR3 length equals 18 residues. In nucleotides, the CDR3 is TGTGCCAGCAGCCCTCGACAGGGGGCGTACTCTGGGGCCAACGTCCTGACTTTC. This encodes CASSPRQGAYSGANVLTF.

Details on this clonotype: A much bigger clone sits one base away, suggesting this may be a read error. J is TRBJ1-1 and V is TRBV6-2 or TRBV6-3; D remains ambiguous. The CDR3 is 11 residues long. The V gene's germline CDR1 is MNHEY and CDR2 SVGEGT. CDR3 DNA: TGTGGCAGCCGAGACCCCCTTGAAGCTTTCTTT. It encodes CGSRDPLEAFF.

This clonotype was seen repeatedly, ten times or more. The rearrangement links TRBV11-2 to TRBJ2-1, with D perhaps TRBD1 (6 bases). This CDR3 is 16 amino acids long. Germline V gene data show CDR1 as SGHAT and CDR2 as FQNNGV. The V gene lost 5 bases and the J gene lost 0 bases, with 14 bases spanning the gap. The chain's CDR3 is CASSPQGKSSYNEQFF. CDR3 DNA sequence: TGTGCCAGCAGCCCTCAGGGGAAAAGCTCCTACAATGAGCAGTTCTTC.

In this sample, this clonotype turned up many times. The rearrangement links TRBV6-1 to TRBJ2-7; 8 nucleotides align to TRBD1. The CDR3 runs to 14 residues. Germline loops: CDR1 MNHNS, CDR2 SASEGT. Trimming at V came to 5 bases and at J to 0 bases, leaving 3 bases not matched to a gene. CDR3 sequence (DNA): TGTGCCAGCAGTACGACAGGGGCCTCCTACGAGCAGTACTTC. Protein: CASSTTGASYEQYF.

The table lists this clonotype with many counts. This rearrangement joins TRBV27 to TRBJ1-2; maybe TRBD1 (6 bases). Germline assignment: CDR1 MNHEY and CDR2 SMNVEV (reference sequence). This CDR3 is 13 amino acids long. Trimming took off 2 bases at V and 4 bases at J, with 8 bases between the two ends. The DNA for the CDR3 is TGTGCCAGCAGTTTACAGGGGTTCTATGGCTACACCTTC. As protein: CASSLQGFYGYTF.